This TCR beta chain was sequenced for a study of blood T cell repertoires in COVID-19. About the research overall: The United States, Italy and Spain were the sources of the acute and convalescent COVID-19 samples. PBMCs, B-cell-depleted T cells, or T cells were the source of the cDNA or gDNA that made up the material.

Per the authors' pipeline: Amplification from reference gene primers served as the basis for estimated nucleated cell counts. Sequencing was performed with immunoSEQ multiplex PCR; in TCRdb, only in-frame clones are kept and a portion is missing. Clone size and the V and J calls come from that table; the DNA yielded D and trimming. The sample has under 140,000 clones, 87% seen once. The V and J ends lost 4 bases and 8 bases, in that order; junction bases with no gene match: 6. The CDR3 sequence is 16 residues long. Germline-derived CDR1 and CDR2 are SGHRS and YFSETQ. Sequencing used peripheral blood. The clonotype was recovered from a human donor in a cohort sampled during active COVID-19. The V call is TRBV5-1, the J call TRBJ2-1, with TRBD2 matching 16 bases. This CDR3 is CASSAGTSGGAYEQFF. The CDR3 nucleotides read TGCGCCAGCAGCGCCGGGACTAGCGGGGGGGCTTATGAGCAGTTCTTC.